The clone carrying this T cell receptor (beta chain) has at least ten counts. Its specificity is not known. V dropped 5 bases and J dropped 7; count of bases not matched to a gene: 6. Germline lookup yields CDR1 DFQATT and CDR2 SNEGSKA (reference sequence). The CDR3 loop spans 13 amino acids. All patients were treatment-naive before thyroid surgery. These data belong to a study of metastatic and nonmetastatic thyroid tumors. Study-wide background: Repertoires of blood and of tissue (tumor or nodule) from malignant and benign thyroid patients were compared.

Findings and caveats of the study: Across blood and tumor, TCR beta diversity in malignant thyroid tumors was reportedly significantly higher than in benign nodules.

Original handling: CDR3 was compared across clinicopathological groups, and the resulting differences were used to build a distant-metastasis classifier for papillary thyroid cancer. Using MiXCR, TCRdb re-called clones from the PCR reads. It is TCRdb's table, rather than the study itself, that gives the V and J calls and clone size. The table includes about 20,000 clones, more than 15% detected once. The sequenced sample consisted of tumor tissue. This clonotype originated in a female donor with papillary thyroid cancer or a benign thyroid nodule (not recorded which). Some clones in this sample may be carry-over from other donors' samples. The V and J genes are TRBV20-1 and TRBJ2-1; 9 bases map to TRBD1. Here the CDR3 DNA reads TGCAGTGCTGGGGGACAGGGTGGGAATGAGCAGTTCTTC. Amino acids: CSAGGQGGNEQFF.